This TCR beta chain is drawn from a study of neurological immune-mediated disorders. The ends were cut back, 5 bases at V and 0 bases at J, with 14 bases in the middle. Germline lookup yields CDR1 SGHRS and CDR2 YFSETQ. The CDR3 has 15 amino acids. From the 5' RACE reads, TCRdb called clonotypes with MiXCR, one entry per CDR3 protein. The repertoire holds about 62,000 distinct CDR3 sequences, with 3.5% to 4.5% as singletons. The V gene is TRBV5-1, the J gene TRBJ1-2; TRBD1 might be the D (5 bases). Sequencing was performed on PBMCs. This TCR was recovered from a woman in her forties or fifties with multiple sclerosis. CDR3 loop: CASRRDGGSNYGYTF. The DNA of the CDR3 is TGCGCCAGCAGGCGGGACGGGGGTTCTAACTATGGCTACACCTTC.